Below, 27 T cell receptor beta chains from the same sample are listed, as sequenced in a study of T cell responses to AZD1222 COVID-19 vaccine. Produced via immunoSEQ multiplex PCR; TCRdb's table is partial and in-frame only. The table has about 160,000 clones, around nine tenths seen once; the top ten hold 5.5%. The starting material was peripheral blood, obtained on day 0 of AZD1222 vaccination. The origin of the receptors is an adult in good health.

This clone occurred a few times. J is TRBJ2-7 and V is TRBV27; maybe TRBD1 (5 bases). Germline values: CDR1 MNHEY, CDR2 SMNVEV (reference sequence). The CDR3 is 14 amino acids. The germline V and J ends were trimmed by 2 bases and 2 bases, with 10 bases remaining between them. The CDR3 region is CASSLSRVTYEQYF. In DNA form, the CDR3 reads TGTGCCAGCAGTTTAAGCAGGGTAACCTACGAGCAGTACTTC.

The V and J genes are TRBV7-9 and TRBJ2-2, with D perhaps matching TRBD1 or TRBD2 (5 bases each). This CDR3 is 16 amino acids long. The V gene's germline CDR1 is SEHNR and CDR2 FQNEAQ (reference sequence). Trimming left V 3 bases short and J 0 bases short, with 11 bases between. CDR3 bases: TGTGCCAGCAGCTTTACCGGGACGACGAACACCGGGGAGCTGTTTTTT. Encoded protein: CASSFTGTTNTGELFF.

The chain employs TRBV5-4 and TRBJ2-1; 11 bases fit TRBD1. Germline lookup yields CDR1 SGHNT and CDR2 YYREEE (reference sequence). The V segment lost 4 bases and the J segment 4 bases; nucleotides outside the gene matches: 4. This CDR3 is built from 15 residues. CDR3 sequence reads: CASSEGQGAYNEQFF. CDR3 in DNA: TGTGCCAGCAGCGAAGGACAGGGGGCTTACAATGAGCAGTTCTTC.

CDR3 DNA: TGTGCCAGCAGCTTTGGGTGGGACACCATATATTTT. Translating gives CASSFGWDTIYF. This sequence joins TRBV5-6 and TRBJ1-3; D not certain. With 2 bases removed from V and 8 bases from J, the gap between germline ends came to 8 bases. CDR1 is SGHDT and CDR2 is YYEEEE in the germline V gene. The CDR3 runs 12 residues. Combining the CDR3 with reference TRBV5-6 and TRBJ1-3 gives the whole variable domain DAGVTQSPTHLIKTRGQQVTLRCSPKSGHDTVSWYQQALGQGPQFIFQYYEEEERQRGNFPDRFSGHQFPNYSSELNVNALLLGDSALYLCASSFGWDTIYFGEGSWLTVV.

This clone was seen only once. The rearrangement links TRBV5-6 to TRBJ1-2; D possibly corresponds to TRBD1 (5 bases). CDR1 is SGHDT and CDR2 is YYEEEE in the germline V gene. With 2 bases removed from V and 2 bases from J, the gap between germline ends came to 7 bases. CDR3 length: 13 amino acids. CDR3 coding DNA: TGTGCCAGCAGCTTACCAGGGAACTATGGCTACACCTTC. This encodes CASSLPGNYGYTF.

The chain links TRBV30 to TRBJ2-1, with 8 bases fitting TRBD2. CDR3 length: 15 residues. Germline lookup yields CDR1 GTSNPN and CDR2 SVGIG (reference sequence). V gave up 2 bases and J gave up 1 base; unmatched junction bases: 4. DNA of the CDR3: TGTGCCTGGAGTCTCGGGACTAGGTCCTACAATGAGCAGTTCTTC. Encoded protein: CAWSLGTRSYNEQFF.

The sample holds one count of this clone. The chain is built from TRBV28 and TRBJ1-4, with unresolved D. Trimming stripped 6 bases from V and 8 bases from J, with 13 bases between. The length of the CDR3 is 13 residues. Germline assignment: CDR1 MDHEN and CDR2 SYDVKM. The CDR3 protein is CASRGRAPEKLFF. CDR3 bases: TGTGCCAGCAGGGGGAGGGCCCCGGAAAAACTGTTTTTT.

This chain uses TRBV9 with TRBJ2-1, with TRBD2 matching 9 bases. CDR3 size: 18 residues. Germline V gives CDR1 SGDLS, CDR2 YYNGEE. The V and J ends lost 0 bases and 8 bases, in that order; junction bases with no gene match: 15. CDR3 sequence (DNA): TGTGCCAGCAGCGTAGGGGGTCTAGCGGGATTAAAACGGGATGAGCAGTTCTTC. It is translated as CASSVGGLAGLKRDEQFF.

The chain recombines TRBV6-6 with TRBJ1-3; D remains unclear. The CDR3 has 16 amino acids. CDR1 and CDR2 (germline): MNHNY, SVGAGI (reference sequence). The V end lost 8 bases, the J end lost 0 bases, and 17 bases lay between the germline ends. In nucleotides, the CDR3 is TGTGCCAGCGGAGGCACAGTTCGACTCTCTGGAAACACCATATATTTT. It is translated as CASGGTVRLSGNTIYF.

This rearrangement joins TRBV6-2 or TRBV6-3 to TRBJ1-5; D gene unclear. V was shortened by 5 bases and J by 0 bases, with 5 bases between the two germline ends. CDR3 length: 13 residues. Germline CDR1 is MNHEY and CDR2 is SVGEGT. The CDR3 bases are TGTGCCAGCAGTCGTTATAGCAATCAGCCCCAGCATTTT. The encoded protein is CASSRYSNQPQHF.

The rearrangement uses TRBV4-3 and TRBJ1-2; tentatively, D is TRBD1 (5 bases). Trimming pared 5 bases from V and 3 bases from J, leaving 19 bases between. The CDR3 loop spans 16 amino acids. Germline assignment: CDR1 LGHNA and CDR2 YSLEER. The CDR3 sequence: CASSYSRALLYYGYTF. The CDR3 DNA follows: TGCGCCAGCAGCTACAGCAGGGCCCTGCTTTACTATGGCTACACCTTC.

This clone has only a few counts. V is TRBV28 and J is TRBJ2-7; 8 bases agree with TRBD2. V was pared by 5 bases and J by 7 bases, with 7 bases of the junction left unmatched. The V gene's germline CDR1 is MDHEN and CDR2 SYDVKM. This CDR3 is built from 13 residues. The CDR3 protein is CASSTSGSREQYF. The CDR3 coding sequence is TGTGCCAGCAGTACCAGCGGGAGCCGTGAGCAGTACTTC.

The chain links TRBV2 to TRBJ2-3, with D hard to call. There are 12 residues in the CDR3. Trimming shortened V by 11 bases and J by 6 bases, and 15 bases separated the two germline ends. Per germline, CDR1 SNHLY and CDR2 FYNNEI. The CDR3 loop reads CASRSAGDTQYF. CDR3 nucleotides: TGTGCCTCCCGGTCGGCCGGGGATACGCAGTATTTT.

This clone was seen once. The V call is TRBV28, the J call TRBJ2-7, with 9 positions matching TRBD1. Per germline, CDR1 MDHEN and CDR2 SYDVKM. CDR3 length: 14 amino acids. Trimming removed 5 bases from V and 3 bases from J; junction bases left unmatched: 5. CDR3 DNA: TGTGCCAGCAGTCTGCCGGGACAGGGCTACGAGCAGTACTTC. Amino acid sequence: CASSLPGQGYEQYF. The variable domain in full, completed from reference TRBV28 and TRBJ2-7, reads DVKVTQSSRYLVKRTGEKVFLECVQDMDHENMFWYRQDPGLGLRLIYFSYDVKMKEKGDIPEGYSVSREKKERFSLILESASTNQTSMYLCASSLPGQGYEQYFGPGTRLTVT.

J is TRBJ1-1 and V is TRBV6-5; no reliable D call. CDR1 and CDR2 from the germline V gene are MNHEY and SVGAGI. V was cut by 2 bases and J by 0 bases, with 1 base left in between. The length of the CDR3 is 12 residues. The CDR3 DNA reads TGTGCCAGCAGTTACCTGAACACTGAAGCTTTCTTT. The encoded protein is CASSYLNTEAFF.

CDR3 region: CASSPTGGDVRQPQHF. The CDR3 DNA sequence: TGCGCCAGCAGCCCCACGGGAGGGGACGTGAGGCAGCCCCAGCATTTT. The rearrangement uses TRBV4-1 and TRBJ1-5, with D perhaps TRBD1 (5 bases). The V and J ends lost 4 bases and 7 bases respectively, with 20 bases between them. Germline V CDR1 and CDR2: MGHRA, YSYEKL. The CDR3 is 16 residues long.

This clone was seen a single time. V and J are TRBV7-9 and TRBJ1-1; the D is unclear. The CDR3 covers 13 residues. Deletions cut 7 bases from V and 0 bases from J, with 9 bases between. Germline V gives CDR1 SEHNR, CDR2 FQNEAQ (reference sequence). CDR3 DNA sequence: TGTGCCAGCATTTCAGGATTGAACACTGAAGCTTTCTTT. As protein: CASISGLNTEAFF.

The chain joins TRBV30 to TRBJ1-2, with TRBD1 matching 7 bases. The ends lost 1 base at V and 5 bases at J; junction bases unmatched: 1. CDR3 length equals 12 residues. Germline CDR1 and CDR2: GTSNPN and SVGIG (reference sequence). CDR3 bases: TGTGCCTGGAGTGCAGGGGGATATGGCTACACCTTC. This translates into CAWSAGGYGYTF. Combining the CDR3 with reference TRBV30 and TRBJ1-2 gives the whole variable domain SQTIHQWPATLVQPVGSPLSLECTVEGTSNPNLYWYRQAAGRGLQLLFYSVGIGQISSEVPQNLSASRPQDRQFILSSKKLLLSDSGFYLCAWSAGGYGYTFGSGTRLTVV.

This chain uses TRBV18 with TRBJ2-3; 11 bases match TRBD1. The CDR3 sequence is 14 residues long. Germline CDR1 and CDR2: KGHSH and LQKENI. The trim removed 6 bases at V and 9 bases at J, leaving 8 bases unmatched. The CDR3 reads CASSPGQGAATQYF. The CDR3 DNA follows: TGTGCCAGCTCCCCCGGACAGGGGGCGGCGACGCAGTATTTT. The complete variable domain, with remaining parts taken from reference TRBV18 and TRBJ2-3, reads NAGVMQNPRHLVRRRGQEARLRCSPMKGHSHVYWYRQLPEEGLKFMVYLQKENIIDESGMPKERFSAEFPKEGPSILRIQQVVRGDSAAYFCASSPGQGAATQYFGPGTRLTVL.

This chain connects TRBV19 to TRBJ1-6; D is ambiguous. The CDR3 runs to 17 residues. V was cut by 1 base and J by 4 bases, with 14 bases left in between. Germline lookup yields CDR1 LNHDA and CDR2 SQIVND (reference sequence). CDR3 sequence reads: CASSIGIGGEYNSPLHF. Here the CDR3 DNA reads TGTGCCAGTAGTATAGGAATTGGCGGAGAGTATAATTCACCCCTCCACTTT.

V usage is TRBV7-8 and J usage is TRBJ2-1, with a weak D call TRBD1 (5 bases). CDR1 and CDR2 (germline): SGHVS, FQNEAQ. V lost 5 bases and J 7 bases, leaving 12 bases between the germline ends. The CDR3 runs 13 residues. The chain's CDR3 is CASSQGGPNEQFF. CDR3 bases: TGTGCCAGCAGCCAGGGTGGCCCGAATGAGCAGTTCTTC.

Only one count was recorded for this clone. The genes are TRBV14 and TRBJ1-2; D is perhaps TRBD1 (6 bases). The V gene lost 3 bases and the J gene lost 4 bases, with 6 bases spanning the gap. Germline lookup yields CDR1 SGHDN and CDR2 FVKESK. This CDR3 region has 12 residues. The DNA for the CDR3 is TGTGCCAGCAGCCACAGGGGCTATGGCTACACCTTC. Its protein product is CASSHRGYGYTF.

This chain connects TRBV28 to TRBJ1-2; possibly TRBD1 for D (6 bases). The V end was cut by 2 bases, the J end by 5 bases, with 15 bases between. Germline loops: CDR1 MDHEN, CDR2 SYDVKM. The CDR3 runs to 15 residues. In nucleotides, the CDR3 is TGTGCCAGCAGTTTACCCGGGGGGGGGCTGTATGGCTACACCTTC. Amino acid sequence: CASSLPGGGLYGYTF.

This clone was seen only once. V is TRBV19 and J is TRBJ2-1, with TRBD2 as a possible D gene (6 bases). The CDR3 covers 14 residues. CDR1 and CDR2 from the germline V gene are LNHDA and SQIVND (reference sequence). The V end lost 5 bases, the J end lost 4 bases, and 12 bases lay between the germline ends. In DNA, the CDR3 is TGTGCCAGTAGTCCCTCGGGACTGTACAATGAGCAGTTCTTC. Amino acids: CASSPSGLYNEQFF.

The chain has TRBV2 and TRBJ2-3; D unresolved. Trimming stripped 8 bases from V and 2 bases from J, with 11 bases between. This CDR3 region has 13 residues. The V gene's germline CDR1 is SNHLY and CDR2 FYNNEI. CDR3 region: CASGVSHTDTQYF. As DNA, the CDR3 is TGTGCCAGCGGTGTCTCCCACACAGATACGCAGTATTTT.

J is TRBJ2-1 and V is TRBV29-1; possibly TRBD2 for D (6 bases). Looked up from germline, CDR1 is SQVTM and CDR2 is ANQGSEA. V was clipped by 4 bases and J by 4 bases, with 14 bases between them. There are 14 residues in the CDR3. CDR3 DNA sequence: TGCAGCGTTGTGTGGCTAGCGCGTTACAATGAGCAGTTCTTC. It encodes CSVVWLARYNEQFF.

This clone was observed a single time. This chain connects TRBV5-1 to TRBJ2-5; the D gene could be TRBD1 or TRBD2 (5 bases each). CDR3 size: 14 residues. V dropped 4 bases and J dropped 4 bases, with 14 bases sitting between them. CDR1 SGHRS and CDR2 YFSETQ come from the germline V gene. As DNA, the CDR3 is TGCGCCAGCAGCCTGGGGCTAGCAAGAGAGACCCAGTACTTC. The encoded protein is CASSLGLARETQYF.